This TCR beta chain was documented in a study of blood T cell repertoires in COVID-19. Across the study: Material from acute and convalescent COVID-19 was sourced from the United States, Italy and Spain. PBMCs, B-cell-depleted T cells, or T cells were the source of the cDNA or gDNA that made up the material.

Authors' data handling: Cell counts per sample came from amplifying reference gene primers. Clones were read by immunoSEQ multiplex PCR, and TCRdb kept only the in-frame ones, dropping some. That table furnishes V, J and clone size, whereas the DNA furnished D and trimming. The sample includes 100,000 to 150,000 clones, around three quarters of them seen just once. Material: peripheral blood. The sequence was obtained from a man in his sixties or seventies with acute or convalescent COVID-19.

The DNA for the CDR3 is TGTGCCCCGGGGAGGGCCGGAGAGACCCAGTACTTC. Translation gives CAPGRAGETQYF. The rearrangement links TRBV19 to TRBJ2-5; TRBD2 aligns across 7 bases. The CDR3 totals 12 residues. Germline CDR1 reads LNHDA; CDR2 reads SQIVND (reference sequence). Unmatched junction bases numbered 7, after V lost 11 bases and J lost 4 bases.